The rows below give T cell receptor beta chains drawn from one sample of a study of blood T cells in healthy people across ages. TCRdb independently ran MiXCR on the 5' RACE reads; one entry per CDR3 protein. Here the sample spans about 780,000 distinct CDR3 sequences, about 45% being singletons. The sample taken for sequencing was blood. Every receptor here comes from a man older than 75 in good health. The CDR3 runs from the conserved cysteine through the conserved F or W. Each record gives: J gene, CDR3 length, V gene, CDR3 protein.

j_call: TRBJ1-5
cdr3_length: 15
v_call: TRBV10-3
cdr3_aa: CAISESEGAGQSQHF

j_call: TRBJ2-1
cdr3_length: 16
v_call: TRBV20-1
cdr3_aa: CSARPGGSSSYNEQFF

j_call: NA
cdr3_length: 15
v_call: TRBV7-6
cdr3_aa: CASSPSASGTYEQYF

j_call: TRBJ2-4
cdr3_length: 13
v_call: TRBV12-3/TRBV12-4
cdr3_aa: CASSFPPGDIQYF

j_call: TRBJ2-1
cdr3_length: 15
v_call: TRBV4-3
cdr3_aa: CASSQEGRSYNEQFF

j_call: TRBJ2-7
cdr3_length: 14
v_call: TRBV27
cdr3_aa: CASSPPGREGEQYF

j_call: TRBJ2-3
cdr3_length: 15
v_call: TRBV7-2
cdr3_aa: CASSRQSGRTDTQYF

j_call: TRBJ2-6
cdr3_length: 15
v_call: TRBV30
cdr3_aa: CAWSLGLSGANVLTF

j_call: TRBJ2-3
cdr3_length: 16
v_call: TRBV7-3
cdr3_aa: CASSLALAGRTDTQYF

j_call: TRBJ1-1
cdr3_length: 15
v_call: TRBV20-1
cdr3_aa: CSAMRQGGLNTEAFF

j_call: TRBJ2-3
cdr3_length: 18
v_call: TRBV5-1
cdr3_aa: CASSSGTGIPPSTDTQYF

j_call: TRBJ2-1
cdr3_length: 16
v_call: TRBV9
cdr3_aa: CASSVGGGGGYNEQFF

j_call: TRBJ2-1
cdr3_length: 14
v_call: TRBV7-2
cdr3_aa: CASSLPTRRNEQFF

j_call: TRBJ2-5
cdr3_length: 16
v_call: TRBV5-1
cdr3_aa: CASSSGRGAFFETQYF

j_call: TRBJ1-2
cdr3_length: 16
v_call: TRBV29-1
cdr3_aa: CSVEGPGGAEVYGYTF

j_call: TRBJ2-3
cdr3_length: 15
v_call: TRBV10-2
cdr3_aa: CASSEEVSSTGTQYF

j_call: TRBJ1-5
cdr3_length: 14
v_call: TRBV10-2
cdr3_aa: CASSDRQGNQPQHF

j_call: TRBJ2-7
cdr3_length: 15
v_call: TRBV6-5
cdr3_aa: CASSISFTSPYEQYF

j_call: TRBJ2-3
cdr3_length: 13
v_call: TRBV29-1
cdr3_aa: CSVDSWGPDTQYF

j_call: TRBJ2-5
cdr3_length: 14
v_call: TRBV21-1
cdr3_aa: CAPGQQGATKTQYF

j_call: TRBJ1-1
cdr3_length: 14
v_call: TRBV7-2
cdr3_aa: CASSSRGDGNEAFF

j_call: TRBJ2-1
cdr3_length: 16
v_call: TRBV10-3
cdr3_aa: CAISESRGGGANEQFF

j_call: TRBJ1-2
cdr3_length: 16
v_call: TRBV6-1
cdr3_aa: CASSEIPGGLDYGYTF

j_call: TRBJ2-3
cdr3_length: 16
v_call: TRBV5-1
cdr3_aa: CASSFILAGFTDTQYF

j_call: TRBJ2-2
cdr3_length: 18
v_call: TRBV12-3/TRBV12-4
cdr3_aa: CASSIFGRGLSNTGELFF

j_call: TRBJ2-3
cdr3_length: 16
v_call: TRBV7-2
cdr3_aa: CASSPGLAVSTDTQYF

j_call: TRBJ2-1
cdr3_length: 15
v_call: TRBV5-7
cdr3_aa: CASSRQQGAWNEQFF

j_call: TRBJ1-3
cdr3_length: 16
v_call: TRBV5-1
cdr3_aa: CASSQEGTVIGSTIYF

j_call: TRBJ2-7
cdr3_length: 16
v_call: TRBV3-1
cdr3_aa: CASSPLGGSGSYEQYF

j_call: TRBJ2-5
cdr3_length: 14
v_call: TRBV5-1
cdr3_aa: CASSLYSSGITQYF

j_call: TRBJ2-1
cdr3_length: 15
v_call: TRBV5-1
cdr3_aa: CASSLGTSLSGEQFF

j_call: TRBJ2-7
cdr3_length: 14
v_call: TRBV10-3
cdr3_aa: CAISAGHPTYEQYF

j_call: TRBJ1-4
cdr3_length: 16
v_call: TRBV7-8
cdr3_aa: CASSLVGRQGREKLFF

j_call: NA
cdr3_length: 14
v_call: TRBV2
cdr3_aa: CASSESAGPYEQYF

j_call: TRBJ2-7
cdr3_length: 13
v_call: TRBV25-1
cdr3_aa: CATGRQASYEQYF

j_call: TRBJ2-1
cdr3_length: 18
v_call: TRBV4-3
cdr3_aa: CASSQAPQGEGAYNEQFF

j_call: TRBJ1-2
cdr3_length: 13
v_call: TRBV20-1
cdr3_aa: CSARAERGYGYTF

j_call: TRBJ2-7
cdr3_length: 14
v_call: TRBV10-3
cdr3_aa: CAIRTGTRTYEQYF

j_call: TRBJ1-4
cdr3_length: 17
v_call: TRBV4-3
cdr3_aa: CARSQEGGTGAYEKLFF

j_call: TRBJ1-2
cdr3_length: 13
v_call: TRBV12-3/TRBV12-4
cdr3_aa: CASSVEENYGYTF

j_call: TRBJ2-1
cdr3_length: 13
v_call: TRBV5-5
cdr3_aa: CASSSLVYNEQFF

j_call: TRBJ2-1
cdr3_length: 15
v_call: TRBV7-7
cdr3_aa: CASSLMAGVPNEQFF

j_call: TRBJ2-1
cdr3_length: 14
v_call: TRBV12-3/TRBV12-4
cdr3_aa: CASSFWRGVNEQFF

j_call: TRBJ2-1
cdr3_length: 14
v_call: TRBV20-1
cdr3_aa: CSVRHSGGNNEQFF

j_call: TRBJ2-5
cdr3_length: 14
v_call: TRBV12-3/TRBV12-4
cdr3_aa: CASRPGLVQETQYF

j_call: TRBJ2-1
cdr3_length: 16
v_call: TRBV5-6
cdr3_aa: CASSLGTYLIYNEQFF